This T cell receptor beta chain was observed in a study of blood T cells in healthy people across ages. A second PCR, run for about 6 to 12 cycles, used a sample-barcoded 5' primer plus a J-beta primer mix. TCRdb redid the calling of the 5' RACE reads with MiXCR, one entry per CDR3 protein. In the table there are 540,000 or so distinct CDR3 sequences, 40% to 55% of which are singletons. Study-wide results and caveats: It was the long-lived donors that had more naive CD4+ cells and higher diversity than aged donors.

As regards this clonotype: Its antigen is still unknown.

The sequenced sample consisted of blood. The receptor was isolated from a man older than 75 in good health.

CDR3 bases: TGCAGTGCCTTAAAATGGGGGTGGGAGACCCAGTACTTC. As protein: CSALKWGWETQYF. The rearrangement links TRBV20-1 to TRBJ2-5; the D gene could be TRBD1 or TRBD2 (5 bases each). CDR1 is DFQATT and CDR2 is SNEGSKA in the germline V gene (reference sequence). CDR3 length equals 13 residues. V dropped 6 bases and J dropped 5 bases, with 16 bases sitting between them.